This T cell receptor beta chain was recorded in a study of T cell responses to AZD1222 COVID-19 vaccine. Study in general: Combined were second doses at about 4 or about 12 weeks.

Profiling relied on immunoSEQ multiplex PCR, and the TCRdb table lists in-frame clones only, not all of them. Of around 100,000 clones listed, more than 70% were seen once; the top ten hold approximately 15%. General study findings and limits: White British people made up most donors, females outnumbered males, and clonal diversity was possibly underestimated. Regions left unmutated in variants are reportedly the target of nearly half of spike-specific TCRs.

Germline V gene lookup returns CDR1 MDHEN and CDR2 SYDVKM. The J segment lost 7 bases and the V segment lost 1 base, leaving 9 bases of the junction unmatched. The CDR3 runs 15 residues. This clone was observed a single time. Its matching antigen is unknown. This TCR derives from an adult in good health. This chain joins TRBV28 and TRBJ1-2; 7 nucleotides agree with TRBD1. The sample was peripheral blood, taken on day 0 of AZD1222 vaccination. Written as DNA, the CDR3 is TGTGCCAGCAGTTTATCCGTGACAGGGTTCTTTGGCTACACCTTC. Its protein product is CASSLSVTGFFGYTF.